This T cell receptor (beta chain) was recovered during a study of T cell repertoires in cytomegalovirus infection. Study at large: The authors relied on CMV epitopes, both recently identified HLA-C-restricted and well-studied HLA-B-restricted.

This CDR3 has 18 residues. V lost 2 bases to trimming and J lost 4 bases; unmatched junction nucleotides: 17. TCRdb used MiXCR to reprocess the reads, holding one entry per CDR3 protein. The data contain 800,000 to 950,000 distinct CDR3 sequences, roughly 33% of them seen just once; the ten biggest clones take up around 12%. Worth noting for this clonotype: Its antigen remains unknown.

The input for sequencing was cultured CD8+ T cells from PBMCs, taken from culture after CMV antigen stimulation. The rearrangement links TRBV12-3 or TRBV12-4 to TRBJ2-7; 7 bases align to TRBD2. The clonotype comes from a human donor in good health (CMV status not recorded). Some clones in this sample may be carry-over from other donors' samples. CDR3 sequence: CASSLWVRHREGGYEQYF. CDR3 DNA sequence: TGTGCCAGCAGTTTATGGGTCCGACACCGCGAGGGAGGGTACGAGCAGTACTTC.